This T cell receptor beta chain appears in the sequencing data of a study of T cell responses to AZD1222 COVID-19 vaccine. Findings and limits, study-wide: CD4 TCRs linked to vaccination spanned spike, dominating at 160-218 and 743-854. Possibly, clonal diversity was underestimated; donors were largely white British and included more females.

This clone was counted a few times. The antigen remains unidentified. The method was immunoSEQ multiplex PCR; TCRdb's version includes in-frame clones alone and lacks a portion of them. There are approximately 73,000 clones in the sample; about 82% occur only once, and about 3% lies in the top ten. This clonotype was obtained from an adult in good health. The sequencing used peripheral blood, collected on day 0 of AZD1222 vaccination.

The CDR3 spells CASSLGGGSDGYTF. The CDR3 nucleotides read TGTGCCAGCAGCTTAGGGGGGGGTAGTGATGGCTACACCTTC. The genes are TRBV5-4 and TRBJ1-2, with a possible D match to TRBD1 (6 bases). CDR1 is SGHNT and CDR2 is YYREEE in the germline V gene (reference sequence). V was shortened by 2 bases and J by 6 bases, with 14 bases between the two germline ends. This CDR3 has 14 amino acids.